This passage covers 12 T cell receptor beta chains from one sample sequenced in a study of cytomegalovirus exposure and HLA in healthy donors (dated by TCRdb to 2015 to 2018). Library method: the immunoSEQ multiplex PCR assay. The immuneACCESS repertoire file appears here via TCRdb, limited to in-frame rearrangements. These files lack a portion of the clones; in checked studies, under half of the deficit traces to unresolved V genes, and the cause of the others is not known. The sample data list 180,000 or so clones, and 84% of these were observed just once. The ten largest clones take up roughly an eighth of the sample. The sample comprised PBMCs. The receptors were gathered from a woman in her twenties or thirties in good health and CMV-seropositive.

The CDR3 nucleotides are TGTGCCACCTCCACTAAGCGGGAGGGCACAGATACGCAGTATTTT. It yields the protein CATSTKREGTDTQYF. The gene calls are TRBV19 and TRBJ2-3, with 9 nucleotides matching TRBD2. The length of the CDR3 is 15 residues. Germline V gene sequence: CDR1 LNHDA, CDR2 SQIVND (reference sequence). The V gene end was trimmed by 10 bases and the J gene end by 1 base; junction bases not matched to a gene: 9.

The J gene is TRBJ2-5, the V gene TRBV20-1; maybe TRBD2 (5 bases). The V end lost 5 bases, the J end lost 5 bases, and 6 bases lay between the germline ends. Germline values: CDR1 DFQATT, CDR2 SNEGSKA (reference sequence). The length of the CDR3 is 10 residues. In DNA, the CDR3 is TGCAGTGCTCGGAGGGAGACCCAGTACTTC. Translating gives CSARRETQYF.

The genes are TRBV18 and TRBJ2-1; 10 bases fit TRBD2. Germline V gene data show CDR1 as KGHSH and CDR2 as LQKENI. The CDR3 runs to 16 residues. The V segment lost 0 bases and the J segment 8 bases; nucleotides outside the gene matches: 7. CDR3: CASSPPSGRVGDEQFF. The DNA of the CDR3 is TGTGCCAGCTCACCACCGAGCGGGAGGGTGGGCGATGAGCAGTTCTTC.

This chain uses TRBV4-1 with TRBJ2-5; the D is unclear. The CDR3 extends over 15 amino acids. V was trimmed by 1 base and J by 1 base, leaving 10 bases between them. Germline V gene sequence: CDR1 MGHRA, CDR2 YSYEKL. CDR3: CASSQVVPGQETQYF. The CDR3, as DNA: TGCGCCAGCAGCCAAGTTGTACCAGGCCAAGAGACCCAGTACTTC.

The J gene is TRBJ1-2, the V gene TRBV29-1; tentatively, D is TRBD1 (6 bases). V was trimmed by 4 bases and J by 10 bases, leaving 13 bases between them. The CDR3 consists of 11 residues. Germline lookup yields CDR1 SQVTM and CDR2 ANQGSEA. The CDR3 DNA is TGCAGCGTTGGGGATGAGGGGGACTACACCTTC. Its translation is CSVGDEGDYTF. The full variable domain, with the rest looked up from reference TRBV29-1 and TRBJ1-2, is SAVISQKPSRDICQRGTSLTIQCQVDSQVTMMFWYRQQPGQSLTLIATANQGSEATYESGFVIDKFPISRPNLTFSTLTVSNMSPEDSSIYLCSVGDEGDYTFGSGTRLTVV.

The chain combines TRBV6-5 with TRBJ2-3; 8 bases match TRBD2. The CDR3 length is 14 residues. The V gene's germline CDR1 is MNHEY and CDR2 SVGAGI. J was trimmed by 1 base and V by 10 bases; bases with no gene match: 7. CDR3 protein: CATSQAGGTDTQYF. CDR3 DNA: TGTGCCACCTCCCAAGCGGGAGGCACAGATACGCAGTATTTT.

V is TRBV11-3 and J is TRBJ1-1; D might be TRBD1 (6 bases). The V gene lost 5 bases and the J gene lost 7 bases, with 11 bases spanning the gap. This CDR3 is built from 12 residues. Germline assignment: CDR1 SGHNT and CDR2 YENEEA. Here the CDR3 reads CASSRGGDEAFF. CDR3 nucleotides: TGTGCCAGCAGCCGAGGGGGGGATGAAGCTTTCTTT. The whole variable domain, remainder taken from reference TRBV11-3 and TRBJ1-1, is EAGVVQSPRYKIIEKKQPVAFWCNPISGHNTLYWYLQNLGQGPELLIRYENEEAVDDSQLPKDRFSAERLKGVDSTLKIQPAELGDSAVYLCASSRGGDEAFFGQGTRLTVV.

V and J are TRBV6-4 and TRBJ2-2; no firm D call. Germline V gene sequence: CDR1 MRHNA, CDR2 SNTAGT. This CDR3 contains 16 residues. V was trimmed by 2 bases and J by 5 bases, leaving 15 bases between them. CDR3 nucleotide sequence: TGTGCCAGCAGTGACGGCGTGGGCAAGGAAACCGGGGAGCTGTTTTTT. This gives the protein CASSDGVGKETGELFF.

This clone was detected a few times. The genes are TRBV30 and TRBJ1-2, with 7 bases that match TRBD1. CDR3 size: 13 residues. The ends lost 2 bases at V and 2 bases at J; junction bases unmatched: 2. Germline V CDR1 and CDR2: GTSNPN, SVGIG (reference sequence). The CDR3 loop is CAWSIRGNYGYTF. Written as DNA, the CDR3 is TGTGCCTGGAGTATCAGGGGGAACTATGGCTACACCTTC.

This clone was observed once. For the CDR3, the DNA is TGTGCCAGCAGCTTAGTGAGCGAGCAGTACTTC. Protein product: CASSLVSEQYF. This chain joins TRBV13 and TRBJ2-7; D ambiguous. The V gene lost 1 base and the J gene lost 6 bases, with 4 bases spanning the gap. Germline CDR1 reads PRHDT; CDR2 reads FYEKMQ (reference sequence). This CDR3 comprises 11 residues.

The V and J genes are TRBV5-1 and TRBJ1-2; 7 bases align to TRBD1. CDR3 length: 14 amino acids. CDR1 is SGHRS and CDR2 is YFSETQ in the germline V gene. The junction had 7 bases not matched to a gene; V was cut back by 0 bases and J by 8 bases. CDR3 sequence reads: CASSLETGDGGYTF. The CDR3 DNA sequence: TGCGCCAGCAGCTTGGAAACAGGGGACGGAGGCTACACCTTC. Supplemented by reference TRBV5-1 and TRBJ1-2, the full variable domain reads KAGVTQTPRYLIKTRGQQVTLSCSPISGHRSVSWYQQTPGQGLQFLFEYFSETQRNKGNFPGRFSGRQFSNSRSEMNVSTLELGDSALYLCASSLETGDGGYTFGSGTRLTVV.

The chain is built from TRBV4-1 and TRBJ2-7, with D unresolved. Germline CDR1 and CDR2: MGHRA and YSYEKL. The CDR3 totals 15 residues. Trimming took 1 base from V and 4 from J, leaving 14 bases between them. Written as DNA, the CDR3 is TGCGCCAGCAGCCAAGTCACAGAAGGTCCTTACGAGCAGTACTTC. It specifies CASSQVTEGPYEQYF.